The 21 T cell receptor beta chains in this list originate from one sample, sequenced in a study of CD8+CD57+ T cells in acquired aplastic anemia. Those patients picked for sequencing had displayed CD8+CD57+ cell expansion on flow cytometry. Profiling that covered TCR beta VDJ and CDR3 relied on genomic DNA as its template. TCRdb reprocessed the reads via MiXCR and lists one record per CDR3 protein. This table holds 170,000 or so distinct CDR3 sequences, 50% to 65% found once. Source material: sorted CD4+, CD8+, or CD8+CD57+ T cells (not recorded which) from PBMCs. The receptor source for this set is a human donor with aplastic anemia.

The table lists this clonotype with many counts. This chain uses TRBV6-1 with TRBJ2-7, with D perhaps matching TRBD1 or TRBD2 (6 bases each). Deletions cut 6 bases from V and 2 bases from J, with 14 bases between. Germline V gene data show CDR1 as MNHNS and CDR2 as SASEGT. The CDR3 has 14 residues. The CDR3 coding sequence is TGTGCCAGCAGGCCAAGGGGGGAAACCTACGAGCAGTACTTC. Encoded protein: CASRPRGETYEQYF.

V gene TRBV19 combines with J gene TRBJ1-1, with D unresolved. Per germline, CDR1 LNHDA and CDR2 SQIVND (reference sequence). The CDR3 extends over 13 amino acids. V gave up 1 base and J gave up 5 bases, with 8 bases separating them. This CDR3 reads CASSIALRTEAFF. As DNA, the CDR3 is TGTGCCAGTAGTATAGCGTTGAGGACTGAAGCTTTCTTT.

The chain carries TRBV2 and TRBJ2-5; TRBD2 is a possible D gene (6 bases). Trimming pared 7 bases from V and 14 bases from J, leaving 17 bases between. Germline lookup yields CDR1 SNHLY and CDR2 FYNNEI. The CDR3 runs to 11 residues. The CDR3 region has the DNA TGTGCCAGCATCATCCGGGACTCGAGTTACTTC. It translates to CASIIRDSSYF.

V gene TRBV5-1 combines with J gene TRBJ2-7; 8 nucleotides align to TRBD1. Germline values: CDR1 SGHRS, CDR2 YFSETQ. The junction had 5 bases not matched to a gene; V was cut back by 3 bases and J by 3 bases. This CDR3 has 14 residues. The CDR3 nucleotides are TGCGCCAGCAGCTCGGGACAGGCGGACTACGAGCAGTACTTC. Translation gives CASSSGQADYEQYF.

This clonotype was seen repeatedly, ten times or more. The V gene is TRBV5-1, the J gene TRBJ2-5, with 7 bases aligning to TRBD2. Trimming at V came to 0 bases and at J to 5 bases, leaving 7 bases not matched to a gene. Germline V lookup: CDR1 SGHRS, CDR2 YFSETQ. The CDR3 spans 15 residues. For the CDR3, the DNA is TGCGCCAGCAGCTTGGGGGGAGGGTTTGCGGAGACCCAGTACTTC. As protein: CASSLGGGFAETQYF. Based on the CDR3 plus reference TRBV5-1 and TRBJ2-5, the full variable domain is KAGVTQTPRYLIKTRGQQVTLSCSPISGHRSVSWYQQTPGQGLQFLFEYFSETQRNKGNFPGRFSGRQFSNSRSEMNVSTLELGDSALYLCASSLGGGFAETQYFGPGTRLLVL.

Concerning this clonotype: One base away lies a much larger clone, so this may be a sequencing read error. The V and J genes are TRBV2 and TRBJ1-6; 7 positions match TRBD1. Germline CDR1 reads SNHLY; CDR2 reads FYNNEI. Germline trimming cut 4 bases from V and 9 bases from J; bases unmatched to any gene: 6. There are 14 residues in the CDR3. The CDR3 DNA is TGTGCCAGCAGTGTGGGGGACAGCCCTTCACCCCTCCACTTT. Residues: CASSVGDSPSPLHF.

Only a few counts were recorded for this clonotype. This rearrangement joins TRBV7-7 to TRBJ2-6; 7 bases align to TRBD1. The germline gives CDR1 SSHAT, CDR2 FNYEAQ (reference sequence). V lost 9 bases, J lost 0 bases, and 8 bases stayed unmatched. This CDR3 is built from 16 residues. The DNA of the CDR3 is TGTGCCAGATTGGACAGGCTGGGCTCTGGGGCCAACGTCCTGACTTTC. Its protein product is CARLDRLGSGANVLTF.

The chain carries TRBV6-5 and TRBJ2-6; maybe TRBD1 (6 bases). Germline lookup yields CDR1 MNHEY and CDR2 SVGAGI. There are 15 residues in the CDR3. V was pared by 6 bases and J by 1 base, with 10 bases between. The CDR3 DNA is TGTGCCAGCAGAGATACAGGGTCTGGGGCCAACGTCCTGACTTTC. Protein: CASRDTGSGANVLTF.

This clonotype came up once. V gene TRBV6-1 combines with J gene TRBJ1-4; D possibly corresponds to TRBD1 (5 bases). Trimming removed 9 bases at V and 5 bases at J, with 16 bases between. In germline, CDR1 is MNHNS, CDR2 SASEGT. There are 14 residues in the CDR3. CDR3 nucleotide sequence: TGTGCCAGTAGAACCTCAGGGACCAATGAAAAACTGTTTTTT. Translating gives CASRTSGTNEKLFF.

The V call is TRBV6-5, the J call TRBJ2-7; TRBD1 aligns across 10 bases. The CDR3 has 14 amino acids. J was trimmed by 4 bases and V by 4 bases; bases with no gene match: 4. CDR1 and CDR2 from the germline V gene are MNHEY and SVGAGI. DNA for the CDR3: TGTGCCAGCAGTTCCGACAGGGGGCTATACGAGCAGTACTTC. This translates into CASSSDRGLYEQYF.

This clonotype was seen only a few times. V is TRBV15 and J is TRBJ2-1; unclear D gene. The CDR3 runs 11 residues. Germline V CDR1 and CDR2: LNHNV, YYDKDF (reference sequence). V lost 8 bases, J lost 7 bases, and 9 bases lay in between. This CDR3 is CATGLSNEQFF. CDR3 nucleotides: TGTGCCACCGGTCTCTCGAATGAGCAGTTCTTC. The whole variable domain, filled in from reference TRBV15 and TRBJ2-1, reads DAMVIQNPRYQVTQFGKPVTLSCSQTLNHNVMYWYQQKSSQAPKLLFHYYDKDFNNEADTPDNFQSRRPNTSFCFLDIRSPGLGDTAMYLCATGLSNEQFFGPGTRLTVL.

This chain joins TRBV9 and TRBJ1-2; D gene unclear. The CDR3 covers 11 residues. Germline V CDR1 and CDR2: SGDLS, YYNGEE. With 3 bases removed from V and 8 bases from J, the gap between germline ends came to 8 bases. The CDR3 DNA reads as TGTGCCAGCAGCGCCTCGCAGGGCTACACCTTC. This sequence encodes CASSASQGYTF.

V is TRBV20-1 and J is TRBJ2-1, with 8 bases fitting TRBD2. Germline CDR1 DFQATT, CDR2 SNEGSKA (reference sequence). After removal of 3 bases from V and 4 bases from J, the junction contained 5 bases not matched to a gene. The CDR3 contains 14 residues. CDR3 region: CSASPTSGYNEQFF. CDR3 sequence (DNA): TGCAGTGCTAGCCCCACTAGCGGATACAATGAGCAGTTCTTC.

Of note for this clonotype: At one of its ends the junction is not consistent with the germline gene, which may arise from a read error. The gene calls are TRBV5-4 and TRBJ2-7, with D perhaps TRBD2 (6 bases). The germline V gene encodes CDR1 SGHNT and CDR2 YYREEE (reference sequence). This CDR3 is built from 15 residues. CDR3 sequence reads: CVSSFRRDSPYEQYF. As DNA, the CDR3 is TGTGTCAGCAGCTTCCGCCGGGACTCTCCCTACGAGCAGTACTTC. Full variable domain (missing parts from reference TRBV5-4 and TRBJ2-7): ETGVTQSPTHLIKTRGQQVTLRCSSQSGHNTVSWYQQALGQGPQFIFQYYREEENGRGNFPPRFSGLQFPNYSSELNVNALELDDSALYLCVSSFRRDSPYEQYFGPGTRLTVT.

There are many counts of this clonotype. The chain is built from TRBV20-1 and TRBJ1-2; a weak D match, TRBD1 (5 bases). This CDR3 spans 14 amino acids. Germline V gives CDR1 DFQATT, CDR2 SNEGSKA (reference sequence). Trimming took 1 base from V and 8 from J, leaving 17 bases between them. CDR3 region: CSARAREGPDGYTF. CDR3 DNA sequence: TGCAGTGCTAGAGCCCGAGAGGGGCCCGACGGCTACACCTTC.

The chain carries TRBV19 and TRBJ2-3; D is ambiguous. The germline V gene has CDR1 LNHDA and CDR2 SQIVND (reference sequence). The V end lost 6 bases, the J end lost 3 bases, and 10 bases lay between the germline ends. The CDR3 is 13 residues long. DNA for the CDR3: TGTGCCAGTAGGCCGGAAGGGACAGATACGCAGTATTTT. Its translation is CASRPEGTDTQYF.

The V gene is TRBV20-1, the J gene TRBJ2-7; 8 nucleotides agree with TRBD1. CDR3 length: 15 residues. V was clipped by 0 bases and J by 2 bases; unmatched bases: 6. Germline CDR1 DFQATT, CDR2 SNEGSKA (reference sequence). CDR3 DNA: TGCAGTGCTAGAGACCTTGGACAGGGCCCCTACGAGCAGTACTTC. Translating it yields CSARDLGQGPYEQYF.

About this clonotype: With a much larger clone just one base away, this may be a read error. The chain carries TRBV5-6 and TRBJ1-1; 7 positions agree with TRBD1. The length of the CDR3 is 16 residues. The V segment lost 0 bases and the J segment 5 bases; nucleotides outside the gene matches: 10. The V gene's germline CDR1 is SGHDT and CDR2 YYEEEE. The CDR3 region has the DNA TGTGCCAGCAGCTTGGGGGAACAGGGGTTGGCGACTGAAGCTTTCTTT. It encodes CASSLGEQGLATEAFF.

This clonotype has a count of ten or more. V and J are TRBV20-1 and TRBJ1-3; 9 bases map to TRBD1. With 7 bases clipped from V and 4 bases from J, the junction kept 14 bases outside the gene matches. The CDR3 is made up of 16 amino acids. CDR1 and CDR2 from the germline V gene are DFQATT and SNEGSKA (reference sequence). CDR3: CSGGQGQEARGNTIYF. DNA for the CDR3: TGCAGTGGTGGACAGGGGCAAGAGGCGCGGGGAAACACCATATATTTT.

V gene TRBV2 combines with J gene TRBJ2-7; D gene ambiguous. Trimming left V 7 bases short and J 1 base short, with 8 bases between. The CDR3 is 12 amino acids. The V gene's germline CDR1 is SNHLY and CDR2 FYNNEI. As DNA, the CDR3 is TGTGCCAGCACCAAGGGATCCTACGAGCAGTACTTC. Translating gives CASTKGSYEQYF.

The chain links TRBV9 to TRBJ2-1; possibly TRBD1 for D (6 bases). Trimming shortened V by 0 bases and J by 0 bases, and 7 bases separated the two germline ends. Germline assignment: CDR1 SGDLS and CDR2 YYNGEE. The CDR3 length is 15 residues. CDR3 protein: CASSVEDSSYNEQFF. In DNA, the CDR3 is TGTGCCAGCAGCGTAGAGGACAGCTCCTACAATGAGCAGTTCTTC.